Each of the 26 T cell receptor beta chains below was sequenced from the same sample in a study of cytomegalovirus exposure and HLA in healthy donors. PCR primers comprised 60 Vbeta and 13 Jbeta primers. This table comes from immunoSEQ multiplex PCR, and its TCRdb copy is limited to in-frame clones, with some not included. The table lists 150,000 or so clones, about four fifths of them singletons. Sequencing was performed on PBMCs. The receptor set was obtained from a man between 25 and 39 years old in good health and CMV-seropositive.

J is TRBJ2-5 and V is TRBV5-6, with 14 bases that match TRBD2. Germline lookup yields CDR1 SGHDT and CDR2 YYEEEE. V trimming: 4 bases; J trimming: 4 bases; junction bases outside the gene matches: 9. The CDR3 runs 17 residues. The CDR3 coding sequence is TGTGCCAGCAGCCGACTAGCGGGGGGGCGAGTCCCAGAGACCCAGTACTTC. Translating gives CASSRLAGGRVPETQYF. The full variable domain, with the rest looked up from reference TRBV5-6 and TRBJ2-5, is DAGVTQSPTHLIKTRGQQVTLRCSPKSGHDTVSWYQQALGQGPQFIFQYYEEEERQRGNFPDRFSGHQFPNYSSELNVNALLLGDSALYLCASSRLAGGRVPETQYFGPGTRLLVL.

V is TRBV5-4 and J is TRBJ1-3; 7 bases are a match to TRBD1. With V trimmed by 0 bases and J by 8 bases, 5 bases remained unmatched. Germline V CDR1 and CDR2: SGHNT, YYREEE (reference sequence). The CDR3 extends over 14 amino acids. CDR3 sequence: CASSLDPGQDTIYF. The CDR3 DNA reads as TGTGCCAGCAGCTTGGATCCAGGACAGGACACCATATATTTT.

This chain joins TRBV2 and TRBJ2-3; D remains unclear. The length of the CDR3 is 12 residues. Trimming pared 6 bases from V and 9 bases from J, leaving 13 bases between. Germline V gene data show CDR1 as SNHLY and CDR2 as FYNNEI. This CDR3 reads CASSLIVVTQYF. DNA of the CDR3: TGTGCCAGCAGCTTAATAGTAGTAACGCAGTATTTT. Complete variable domain (other parts from reference TRBV2 and TRBJ2-3): EPEVTQTPSHQVTQMGQEVILRCVPISNHLYFYWYRQILGQKVEFLVSFYNNEISEKSEIFDDQFSVERPDGSNFTLKIRSTKLEDSAMYFCASSLIVVTQYFGPGTRLTVL.

DNA for the CDR3: TGTGCCAGCAGTCTTACACCTTACGAGCAGTACTTC. Its protein is CASSLTPYEQYF. V gene TRBV28 combines with J gene TRBJ2-7; D unclear. Germline V gene lookup returns CDR1 MDHEN and CDR2 SYDVKM. This CDR3 spans 12 amino acids. Deletions cut 5 bases from V and 4 bases from J, with 9 bases between.

This chain connects TRBV6-5 to TRBJ2-7; TRBD1 matches at 7 bases. Trimming at V came to 6 bases and at J to 0 bases, leaving 5 bases not matched to a gene. CDR1 MNHEY and CDR2 SVGAGI come from the germline V gene. The CDR3 length is 14 residues. This CDR3 reads CASSQDRSSYEQYF. The DNA of the CDR3 is TGTGCCAGCAGCCAGGACAGGAGCTCCTACGAGCAGTACTTC.

V is TRBV28 and J is TRBJ1-5, with D perhaps TRBD1 (6 bases). V lost 7 bases to trimming and J lost 1 base, with 17 bases between them. Germline V CDR1 and CDR2: MDHEN, SYDVKM. This CDR3 is 16 amino acids long. CDR3 sequence reads: CASKTGGRRSNQPQHF. CDR3 DNA: TGTGCCAGCAAAACGGGGGGGCGTAGGAGCAATCAGCCCCAGCATTTT.

The genes are TRBV28 and TRBJ1-1, with D possibly TRBD1 on 5 matching bases. Germline V lookup: CDR1 MDHEN, CDR2 SYDVKM. The CDR3 length is 13 residues. Trimming took 2 bases from V and 5 from J, leaving 9 bases between them. CDR3 amino acids: CASSLRGRTEAFF. The CDR3, as DNA: TGTGCCAGCAGTTTACGGGGGAGGACTGAAGCTTTCTTT. The complete variable domain, with remaining parts taken from reference TRBV28 and TRBJ1-1, reads DVKVTQSSRYLVKRTGEKVFLECVQDMDHENMFWYRQDPGLGLRLIYFSYDVKMKEKGDIPEGYSVSREKKERFSLILESASTNQTSMYLCASSLRGRTEAFFGQGTRLTVV.

J is TRBJ2-3 and V is TRBV2, with D maybe TRBD2 (5 bases). The germline V gene encodes CDR1 SNHLY and CDR2 FYNNEI. Trimming pared 8 bases from V and 4 bases from J, leaving 10 bases between. CDR3 size: 12 residues. CDR3 residues: CASGLEADTQYF. The DNA for the CDR3 is TGTGCCAGCGGACTTGAGGCAGATACGCAGTATTTT.

V usage is TRBV6-5 and J usage is TRBJ1-2, with a weak D call TRBD1 (6 bases). This CDR3 has 13 amino acids. Germline V gene sequence: CDR1 MNHEY, CDR2 SVGAGI. V was cut by 5 bases and J by 0 bases, with 7 bases left in between. Here the CDR3 DNA reads TGTGCCAGCAGTCGGACAGCTAACTATGGCTACACCTTC. This encodes CASSRTANYGYTF.

V usage is TRBV11-2 and J usage is TRBJ2-5; the D is unclear. Trimming shortened V by 3 bases and J by 2 bases, and 7 bases separated the two germline ends. Germline assignment: CDR1 SGHAT and CDR2 FQNNGV. The CDR3 totals 13 residues. The CDR3 DNA is TGTGCCAGCAGCTTGTCACAGCAAGAGACCCAGTACTTC. Translated, it gives CASSLSQQETQYF.

This chain connects TRBV5-6 to TRBJ2-2; possible D gene TRBD2, 5 bases. V was shortened by 5 bases and J by 6 bases, with 17 bases between the two germline ends. The CDR3 is 15 amino acids. Per the germline V gene, CDR1 is SGHDT and CDR2 is YYEEEE. CDR3 coding DNA: TGTGCCAGCAGATCACTAACCCGGGATTCCGGGGAGCTGTTTTTT. It yields the protein CASRSLTRDSGELFF.

Only one count was recorded for this clone. The chain combines TRBV5-4 with TRBJ2-3, with D tentatively TRBD2 (5 bases). Trimming cost V 3 bases and J 3 bases, with 14 bases left between them. The V gene's germline CDR1 is SGHNT and CDR2 YYREEE (reference sequence). This CDR3 has 15 residues. CDR3 DNA: TGTGCCAGCAGCTCCGGACTGGCAATTACAGATACGCAGTATTTT. It codes for CASSSGLAITDTQYF.

The CDR3 bases are TGTGCCAGCAGCTTTGACAGGGGGCTGACCGGGGAGCTGTTTTTT. This translates into CASSFDRGLTGELFF. The chain couples TRBV14 to TRBJ2-2, with 10 bases aligning to TRBD1. CDR3 length equals 15 residues. Germline trimming cut 5 bases from V and 5 bases from J; bases unmatched to any gene: 5. CDR1 is SGHDN, CDR2 FVKESK, per germline. The variable domain in full, with the rest retrieved from reference TRBV14 and TRBJ2-2, is EAGVTQFPSHSVIEKGQTVTLRCDPISGHDNLYWYRRVMGKEIKFLLHFVKESKQDESGMPNNRFLAERTGGTYSTLKVQPAELEDSGVYFCASSFDRGLTGELFFGEGSRLTVL.

This chain connects TRBV7-9 to TRBJ2-7, with D perhaps matching TRBD1 (5 bases). The germline V gene has CDR1 SEHNR and CDR2 FQNEAQ (reference sequence). CDR3 length: 13 amino acids. Trimming stripped 11 bases from V and 7 bases from J, with 21 bases between. This CDR3 is CASTTFGTGEQYF. CDR3 bases: TGTGCCTCCACCACCTTCGGAACAGGAGAGCAGTACTTC.

The chain joins TRBV5-6 to TRBJ2-5; tentatively, D is TRBD1 (5 bases). Trimming shortened V by 4 bases and J by 2 bases, and 9 bases separated the two germline ends. This CDR3 is built from 13 residues. Germline CDR1 is SGHDT and CDR2 is YYEEEE. For the CDR3, the DNA is TGTGCCAGCAGCCACAGGAGACAAGAGACCCAGTACTTC. As protein: CASSHRRQETQYF.

The DNA of the CDR3 is TGTGCCAGCAGCGTAGGCGGGTACGGGGCCAACGTCCTGACTTTC. It codes for CASSVGGYGANVLTF. This rearrangement joins TRBV9 to TRBJ2-6; perhaps TRBD2 as D (5 bases). V gave up 0 bases and J gave up 4 bases, with 8 bases separating them. From germline, CDR1 is SGDLS and CDR2 YYNGEE. CDR3 length: 15 amino acids. Combining the CDR3 with reference TRBV9 and TRBJ2-6 gives the whole variable domain DSGVTQTPKHLITATGQRVTLRCSPRSGDLSVYWYQQSLDQGLQFLIQYYNGEERAKGNILERFSAQQFPDLHSELNLSSLELGDSALYFCASSVGGYGANVLTFGAGSRLTVL.

V gene TRBV9 combines with J gene TRBJ2-1; 11 bases line up with TRBD2. The V and J ends lost 4 bases and 8 bases, in that order; junction bases with no gene match: 8. Per germline, CDR1 SGDLS and CDR2 YYNGEE. The CDR3 has 15 amino acids. The chain's CDR3 is CASSSGLAGRDEQFF. The CDR3 DNA follows: TGTGCCAGCAGCTCAGGACTAGCGGGTCGGGATGAGCAGTTCTTC.

The chain joins TRBV4-1 to TRBJ2-5; possible D gene TRBD2, 6 bases. The length of the CDR3 is 14 residues. Trimming removed 4 bases from V and 3 bases from J, with 12 bases in between. Germline CDR1 and CDR2: MGHRA and YSYEKL. CDR3 nucleotide sequence: TGCGCCAGCAGCCGTGGCGGGGTCGAAGAGACCCAGTACTTC. Translation: CASSRGGVEETQYF.

The rearrangement uses TRBV6-1 and TRBJ1-1; a weak D match, TRBD1 (6 bases). Trimming took off 6 bases at V and 5 bases at J, with 13 bases between the two ends. Germline V gene data show CDR1 as MNHNS and CDR2 as SASEGT. The length of the CDR3 is 13 residues. In nucleotides, the CDR3 is TGTGCCAGCAGGCAGGGGAGTGGAACTGAAGCTTTCTTT. This sequence encodes CASRQGSGTEAFF.

V is TRBV9 and J is TRBJ2-1; TRBD2 aligns across 8 bases. Germline trimming cut 4 bases from V and 4 bases from J; bases unmatched to any gene: 10. This CDR3 spans 16 amino acids. The germline CDR1 and CDR2 sequences are SGDLS and YYNGEE. CDR3 DNA sequence: TGTGCCAGCAGCCGCGTAGCGGGCGGGGGGTACAATGAGCAGTTCTTC. The encoded protein is CASSRVAGGGYNEQFF.

This chain joins TRBV6-5 and TRBJ2-1, with 13 positions matching TRBD2. Per the germline V gene, CDR1 is MNHEY and CDR2 is SVGAGI. The CDR3 contains 14 residues. The V gene end was trimmed by 5 bases and the J gene end by 12 bases; junction bases not matched to a gene: 7. CDR3 bases: TGTGCCAGCAGTAGGACTAGCGGGAGCGATGGGCAGTTCTTC. Encoded protein: CASSRTSGSDGQFF.

The rearrangement uses TRBV29-1 and TRBJ2-3; D is unresolved. Looked up from germline, CDR1 is SQVTM and CDR2 is ANQGSEA. V lost 5 bases and J 6 bases, leaving 9 bases between the germline ends. The CDR3 is made up of 11 amino acids. This CDR3 reads CSVIRGDTQYF. CDR3 DNA: TGCAGCGTTATTCGAGGCGATACGCAGTATTTT.

This clone came up once. The junction does not match germline at one end; this may be a read error. This rearrangement joins TRBV7-9 to TRBJ1-5; TRBD1 is a possible D gene (5 bases). CDR1 SEHNR and CDR2 FQNEAQ come from the germline V gene (reference sequence). The CDR3 runs 16 residues. CDR3 sequence: CSSSLEAGRFDQPQHF. CDR3 bases: TGTTCCAGCAGCTTAGAGGCGGGGCGCTTCGATCAGCCCCAGCATTTT.

CDR3: CAISEGHLNQPQHF. CDR3 coding DNA: TGTGCCATCAGTGAGGGACATCTCAATCAGCCCCAGCATTTT. The chain couples TRBV10-3 to TRBJ1-5; perhaps TRBD1 as D (5 bases). V was trimmed by 2 bases and J by 3 bases, leaving 8 bases between them. From germline, CDR1 is ENHRY and CDR2 SYGVKD. The CDR3 has 14 amino acids.

The CDR3 here is CASSVGLNTEAFF. The CDR3 DNA sequence: TGCGCCAGCAGTGTGGGCCTGAACACTGAAGCTTTCTTT. The rearrangement joins TRBV10-1 to TRBJ1-1; D not resolved. CDR3 length: 13 residues. V lost 4 bases and J lost 0, with 6 bases in between. Germline lookup yields CDR1 WNHNN and CDR2 SYGVQD (reference sequence).

The chain couples TRBV7-9 to TRBJ1-1; D not resolved. V lost 5 bases to trimming and J lost 0 bases, with 16 bases between them. Per germline, CDR1 SEHNR and CDR2 FQNEAQ (reference sequence). The CDR3 contains 16 residues. The CDR3: CASSPPAEELNTEAFF. The CDR3 DNA reads as TGTGCCAGCAGCCCCCCGGCGGAGGAATTGAACACTGAAGCTTTCTTT.